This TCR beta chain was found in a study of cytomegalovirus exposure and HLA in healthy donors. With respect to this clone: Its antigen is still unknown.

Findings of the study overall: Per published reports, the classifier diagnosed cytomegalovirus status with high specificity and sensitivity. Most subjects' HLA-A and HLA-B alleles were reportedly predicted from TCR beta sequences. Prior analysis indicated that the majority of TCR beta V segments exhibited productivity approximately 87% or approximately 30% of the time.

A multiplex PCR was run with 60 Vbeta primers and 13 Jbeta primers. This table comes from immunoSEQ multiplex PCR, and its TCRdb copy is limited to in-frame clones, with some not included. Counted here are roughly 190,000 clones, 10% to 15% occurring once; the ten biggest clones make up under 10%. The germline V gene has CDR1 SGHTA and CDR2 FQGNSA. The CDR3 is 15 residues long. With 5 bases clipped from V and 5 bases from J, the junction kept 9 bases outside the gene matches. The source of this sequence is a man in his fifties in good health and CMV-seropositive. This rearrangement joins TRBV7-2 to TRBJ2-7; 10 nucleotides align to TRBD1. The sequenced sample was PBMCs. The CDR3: CASSPMGQGPNEQYV. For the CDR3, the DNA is TGTGCCAGCAGCCCGATGGGACAGGGGCCTAACGAGCAGTACGTC.